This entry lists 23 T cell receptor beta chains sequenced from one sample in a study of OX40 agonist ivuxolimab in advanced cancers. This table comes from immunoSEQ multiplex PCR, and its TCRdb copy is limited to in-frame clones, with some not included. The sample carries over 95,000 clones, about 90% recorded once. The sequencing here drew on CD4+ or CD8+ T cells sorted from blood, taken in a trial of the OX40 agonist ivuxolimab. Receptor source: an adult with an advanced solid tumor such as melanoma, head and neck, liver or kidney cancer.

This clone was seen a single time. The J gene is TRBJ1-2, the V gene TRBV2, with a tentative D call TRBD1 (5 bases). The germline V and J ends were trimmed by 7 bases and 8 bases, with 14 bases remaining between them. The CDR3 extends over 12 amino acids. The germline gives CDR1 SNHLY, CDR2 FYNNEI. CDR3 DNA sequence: TGTGCCAGCAATCCACAGGTTTGGGGCTACACCTTC. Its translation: CASNPQVWGYTF.

The CDR3 DNA is TGTGCCAGCAGCGGCGGGGGGGACAGTGAGACCCAGTACTTC. It codes for CASSGGGDSETQYF. The chain has TRBV5-4 and TRBJ2-5; TRBD2 agrees at 9 bases. Germline CDR1 SGHNT, CDR2 YYREEE (reference sequence). This CDR3 is built from 14 residues. V lost 4 bases and J lost 5; bases outside the gene matches: 6.

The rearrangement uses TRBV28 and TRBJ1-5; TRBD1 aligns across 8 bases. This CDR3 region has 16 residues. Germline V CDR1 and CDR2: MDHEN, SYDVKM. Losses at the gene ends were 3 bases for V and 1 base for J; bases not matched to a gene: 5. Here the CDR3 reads CASSFADRVSNQPQHF. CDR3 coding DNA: TGTGCCAGCAGTTTCGCGGACAGGGTAAGCAATCAGCCCCAGCATTTT.

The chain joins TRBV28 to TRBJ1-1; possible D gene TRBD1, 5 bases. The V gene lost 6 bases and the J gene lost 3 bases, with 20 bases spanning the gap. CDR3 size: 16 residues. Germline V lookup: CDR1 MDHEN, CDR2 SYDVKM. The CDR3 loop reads CASSSPNRDGHTEAFF. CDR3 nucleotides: TGTGCCAGCAGCTCCCCCAACCGGGACGGCCACACTGAAGCTTTCTTT.

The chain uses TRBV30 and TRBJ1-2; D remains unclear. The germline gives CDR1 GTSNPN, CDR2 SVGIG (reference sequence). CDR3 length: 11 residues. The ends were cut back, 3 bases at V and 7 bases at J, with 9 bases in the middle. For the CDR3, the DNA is TGTGCCTGGAGGGATATCGGTGGCTACACCTTC. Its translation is CAWRDIGGYTF. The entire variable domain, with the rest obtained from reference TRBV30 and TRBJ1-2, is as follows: SQTIHQWPATLVQPVGSPLSLECTVEGTSNPNLYWYRQAAGRGLQLLFYSVGIGQISSEVPQNLSASRPQDRQFILSSKKLLLSDSGFYLCAWRDIGGYTFGSGTRLTVV.

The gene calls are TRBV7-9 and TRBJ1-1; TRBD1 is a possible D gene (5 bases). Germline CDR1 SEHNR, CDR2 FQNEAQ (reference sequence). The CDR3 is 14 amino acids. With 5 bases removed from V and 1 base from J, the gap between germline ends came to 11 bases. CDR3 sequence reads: CASSDGTRNTEAFF. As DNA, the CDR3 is TGTGCCAGCAGCGACGGGACTAGGAACACTGAAGCTTTCTTT.

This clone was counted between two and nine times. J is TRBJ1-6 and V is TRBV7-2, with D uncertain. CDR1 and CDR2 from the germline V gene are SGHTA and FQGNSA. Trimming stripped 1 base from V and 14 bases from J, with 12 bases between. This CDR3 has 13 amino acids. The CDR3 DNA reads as TGTGCCAGCAGCTTAGAAGGGAAGGCGGCCCTCCACTTT. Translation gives CASSLEGKAALHF.

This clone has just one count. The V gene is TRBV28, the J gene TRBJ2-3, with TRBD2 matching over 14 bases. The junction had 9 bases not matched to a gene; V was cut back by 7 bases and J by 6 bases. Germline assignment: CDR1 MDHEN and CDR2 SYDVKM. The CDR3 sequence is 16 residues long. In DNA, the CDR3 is TGTGCCAGCACCCTTCCGGGACTAGCGGGGGAGGATACGCAGTATTTT. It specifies CASTLPGLAGEDTQYF. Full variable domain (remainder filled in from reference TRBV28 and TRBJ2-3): DVKVTQSSRYLVKRTGEKVFLECVQDMDHENMFWYRQDPGLGLRLIYFSYDVKMKEKGDIPEGYSVSREKKERFSLILESASTNQTSMYLCASTLPGLAGEDTQYFGPGTRLTVL.

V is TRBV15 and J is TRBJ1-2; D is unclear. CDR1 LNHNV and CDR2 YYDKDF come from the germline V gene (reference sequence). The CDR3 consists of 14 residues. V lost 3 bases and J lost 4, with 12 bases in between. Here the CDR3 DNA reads TGTGCCACCAGCAGCCCCCCGGGCAGCTATGGCTACACCTTC. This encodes CATSSPPGSYGYTF.

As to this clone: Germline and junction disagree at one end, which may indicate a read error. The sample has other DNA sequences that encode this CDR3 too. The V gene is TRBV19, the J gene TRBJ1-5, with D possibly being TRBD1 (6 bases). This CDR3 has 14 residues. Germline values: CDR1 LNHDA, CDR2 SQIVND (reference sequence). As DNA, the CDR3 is TGCGCGTCCAGGAGGGGGGAAAGCAATCAGCCCCAGCATTTT. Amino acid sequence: CASRRGESNQPQHF.

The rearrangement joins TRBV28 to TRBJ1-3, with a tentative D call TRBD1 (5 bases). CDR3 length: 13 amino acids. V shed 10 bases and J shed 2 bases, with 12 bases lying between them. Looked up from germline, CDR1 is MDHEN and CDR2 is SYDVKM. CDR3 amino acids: CATLAGPGNTIYF. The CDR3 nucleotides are TGTGCCACCCTGGCAGGGCCTGGAAACACCATATATTTT.

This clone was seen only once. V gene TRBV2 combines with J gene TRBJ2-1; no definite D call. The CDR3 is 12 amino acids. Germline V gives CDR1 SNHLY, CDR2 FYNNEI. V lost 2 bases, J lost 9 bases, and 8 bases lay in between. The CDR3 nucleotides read TGTGCCAGCAGTGAAAGTGGGGTTGAGCAGTTCTTC. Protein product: CASSESGVEQFF.

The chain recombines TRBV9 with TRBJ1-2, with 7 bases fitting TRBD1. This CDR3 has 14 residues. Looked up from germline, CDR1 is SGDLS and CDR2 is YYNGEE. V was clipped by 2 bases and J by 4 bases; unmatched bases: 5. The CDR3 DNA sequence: TGTGCCAGCAGCGTTAGGGACAGCGGCTATGGCTACACCTTC. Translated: CASSVRDSGYGYTF.

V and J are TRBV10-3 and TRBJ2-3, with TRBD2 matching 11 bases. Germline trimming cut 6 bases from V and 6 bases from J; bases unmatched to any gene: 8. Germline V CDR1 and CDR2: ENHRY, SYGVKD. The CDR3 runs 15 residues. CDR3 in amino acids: CAIRTSGVISDTQYF. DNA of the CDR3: TGTGCCATCAGGACTAGCGGGGTCATCTCGGATACGCAGTATTTT.

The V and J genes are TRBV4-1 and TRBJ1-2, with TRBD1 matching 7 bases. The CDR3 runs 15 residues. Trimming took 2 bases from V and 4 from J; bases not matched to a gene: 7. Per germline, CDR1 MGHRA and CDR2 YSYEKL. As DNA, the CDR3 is TGCGCCAGCAGCCAACCTCTCCGGGACAGCTATGGCTACACCTTC. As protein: CASSQPLRDSYGYTF.

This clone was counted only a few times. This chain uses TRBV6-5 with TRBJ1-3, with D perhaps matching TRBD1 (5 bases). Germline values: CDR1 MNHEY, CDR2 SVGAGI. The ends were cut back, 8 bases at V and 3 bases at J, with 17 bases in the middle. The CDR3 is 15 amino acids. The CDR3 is CASSGQGPYGNTIYF. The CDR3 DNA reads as TGTGCCAGCTCGGGCCAGGGCCCATATGGAAACACCATATATTTT.

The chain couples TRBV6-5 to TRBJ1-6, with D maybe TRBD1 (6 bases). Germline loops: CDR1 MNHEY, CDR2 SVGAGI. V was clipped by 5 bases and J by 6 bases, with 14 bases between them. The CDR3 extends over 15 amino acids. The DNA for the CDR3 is TGTGCCAGCAGTCCCCGGGGGGGCTCTAATTCACCCCTCCACTTT. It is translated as CASSPRGGSNSPLHF.

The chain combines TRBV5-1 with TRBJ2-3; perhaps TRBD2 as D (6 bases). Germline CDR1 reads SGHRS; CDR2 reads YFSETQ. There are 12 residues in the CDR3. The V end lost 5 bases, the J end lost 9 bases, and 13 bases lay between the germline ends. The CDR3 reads CASSSNRGTQYF. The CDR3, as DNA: TGCGCCAGCAGTTCCAACCGGGGGACGCAGTATTTT.

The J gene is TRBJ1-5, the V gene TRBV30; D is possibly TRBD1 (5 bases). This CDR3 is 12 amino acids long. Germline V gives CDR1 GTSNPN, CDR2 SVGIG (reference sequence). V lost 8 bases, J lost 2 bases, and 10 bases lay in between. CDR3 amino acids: CAGGGGNQPQHF. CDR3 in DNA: TGTGCCGGGGGGGGAGGCAATCAGCCCCAGCATTTT.

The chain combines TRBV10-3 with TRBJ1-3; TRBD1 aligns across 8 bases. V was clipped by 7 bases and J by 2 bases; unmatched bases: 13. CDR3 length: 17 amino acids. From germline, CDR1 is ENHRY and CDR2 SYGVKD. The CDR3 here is CAIKDREGTVAGNTIYF. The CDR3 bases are TGTGCCATCAAGGACAGGGAGGGAACGGTAGCTGGAAACACCATATATTTT.

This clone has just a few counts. The CDR3 bases are TGTGCCAGCAGCAAAGGGGTCCGGGACAGGGTCTGGAATCAGCCCCAGCATTTT. It specifies CASSKGVRDRVWNQPQHF. This sequence joins TRBV21-1 and TRBJ1-5; the table names TRBD1, a call not compared with the DNA. TRBV21-1 is classified as a pseudogene. The CDR3 consists of 18 residues.

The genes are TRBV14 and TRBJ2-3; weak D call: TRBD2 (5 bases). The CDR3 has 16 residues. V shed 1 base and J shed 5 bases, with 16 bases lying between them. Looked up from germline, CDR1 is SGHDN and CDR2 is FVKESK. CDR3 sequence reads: CASSQAGNLRRDTQYF. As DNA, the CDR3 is TGTGCCAGCAGCCAAGCGGGGAATCTTAGGAGAGATACGCAGTATTTT.

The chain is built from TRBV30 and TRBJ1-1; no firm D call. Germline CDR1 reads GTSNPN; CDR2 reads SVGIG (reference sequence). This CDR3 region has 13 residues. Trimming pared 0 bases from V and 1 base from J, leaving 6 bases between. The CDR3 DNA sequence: TGTGCCTGGAGTGTGGATCCGAACACTGAAGCTTTCTTT. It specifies CAWSVDPNTEAFF.